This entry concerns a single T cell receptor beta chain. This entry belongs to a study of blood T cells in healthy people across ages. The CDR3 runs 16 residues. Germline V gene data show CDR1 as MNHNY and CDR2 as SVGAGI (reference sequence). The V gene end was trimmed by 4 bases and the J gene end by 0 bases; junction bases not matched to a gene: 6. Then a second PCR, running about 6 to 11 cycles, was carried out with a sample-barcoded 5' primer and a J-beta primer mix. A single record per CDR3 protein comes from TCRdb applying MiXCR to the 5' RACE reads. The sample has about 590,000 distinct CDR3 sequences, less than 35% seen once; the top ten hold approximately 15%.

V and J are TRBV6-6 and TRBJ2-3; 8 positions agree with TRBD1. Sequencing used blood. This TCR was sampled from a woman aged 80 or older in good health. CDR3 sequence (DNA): TGTGCCAGCAGTTTCCGACAGGGGCGTAGCACAGATACGCAGTATTTT. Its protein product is CASSFRQGRSTDTQYF.